This T cell receptor beta chain emerged from a study of blood T cell repertoires in COVID-19. Method: immunoSEQ multiplex PCR; TCRdb's copy keeps in-frame clones and lacks some. The table records about 210,000 clones, around 76% of them present only once. This clone was observed once. Source material: peripheral blood. This clonotype was sampled from a woman aged 60-75 years with COVID-19, enrolled during active disease.

CDR3 protein: CASSSYRGEQETQYF. DNA of the CDR3: TGTGCCAGCTCATCCTACAGGGGTGAGCAAGAGACCCAGTACTTC. This chain links TRBV18 with TRBJ2-5; 7 bases are shared with TRBD1. The V gene's germline CDR1 is KGHSH and CDR2 LQKENI. V shed 5 bases and J 2 bases; nucleotides not matched to a gene: 8. This CDR3 comprises 15 residues.